This T cell receptor (beta chain) was sequenced in a study of T cells in Graves' hyperthyroidism and ophthalmopathy. Researchers amplified the TCR beta CDR3 regions from RNA transcripts. The TCR CDR3 first-round RT-PCR relied on the HTBI primer set. Each CDR3 protein gets one entry after TCRdb re-called the multiplex PCR reads with MiXCR. The table records approximately 640,000 distinct CDR3 sequences, roughly 46% of them present only once. Trimming took 4 bases from V and 7 from J, leaving 23 bases between them. This CDR3 contains 17 residues. Germline V gene lookup returns CDR1 SQVTM and CDR2 ANQGSEA.

The chain uses TRBV29-1 and TRBJ1-6; D ambiguous. This receptor was taken from an adult man with Graves' disease, either hyperthyroidism or ophthalmopathy (not recorded which). The sequencing input was peripheral blood or thyroid tissue (not recorded which). CDR3 nucleotides: TGCAGCGTTGCTAGGGTCCCTGGACGGGAGGGAAATTCACCCCTCCACTTT. It specifies CSVARVPGREGNSPLHF. The entire variable domain, with the rest obtained from reference TRBV29-1 and TRBJ1-6, is as follows: SAVISQKPSRDICQRGTSLTIQCQVDSQVTMMFWYRQQPGQSLTLIATANQGSEATYESGFVIDKFPISRPNLTFSTLTVSNMSPEDSSIYLCSVARVPGREGNSPLHFGNGTRLTVT.